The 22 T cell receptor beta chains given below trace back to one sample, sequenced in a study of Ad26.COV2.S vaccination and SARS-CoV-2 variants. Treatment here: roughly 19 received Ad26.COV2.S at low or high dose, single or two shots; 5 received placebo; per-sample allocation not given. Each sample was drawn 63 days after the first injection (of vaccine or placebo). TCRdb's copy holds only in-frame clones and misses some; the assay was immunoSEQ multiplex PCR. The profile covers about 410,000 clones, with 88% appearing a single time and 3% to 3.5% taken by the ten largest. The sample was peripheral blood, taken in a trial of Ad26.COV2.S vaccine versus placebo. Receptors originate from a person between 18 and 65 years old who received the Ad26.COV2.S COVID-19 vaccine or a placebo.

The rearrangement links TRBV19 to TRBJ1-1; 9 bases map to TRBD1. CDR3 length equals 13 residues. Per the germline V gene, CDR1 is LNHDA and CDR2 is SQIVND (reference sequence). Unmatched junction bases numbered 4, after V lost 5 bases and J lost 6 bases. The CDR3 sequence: CASSLDRGAEAFF. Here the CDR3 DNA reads TGTGCCAGTAGTCTCGACAGGGGGGCTGAAGCTTTCTTT.

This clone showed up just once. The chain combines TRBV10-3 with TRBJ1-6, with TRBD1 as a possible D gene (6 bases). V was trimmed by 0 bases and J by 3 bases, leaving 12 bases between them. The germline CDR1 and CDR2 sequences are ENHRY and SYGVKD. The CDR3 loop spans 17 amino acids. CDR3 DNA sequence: TGTGCCATCAGTGAGTCGAGAGGGGGTAGCTATAATTCACCCCTCCACTTT. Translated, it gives CAISESRGGSYNSPLHF.

CDR3 sequence: CASSSGQGTYEQYF. The CDR3 DNA follows: TGTGCCAGCAGCTCGGGACAGGGAACCTACGAGCAGTACTTC. This chain uses TRBV5-8 with TRBJ2-7; 9 nucleotides agree with TRBD1. V shed 3 bases, J shed 2 bases, and the junction held 3 bases outside the gene matches. CDR1 is SGHTS, CDR2 YDEGEE, per germline. This CDR3 is built from 14 residues.

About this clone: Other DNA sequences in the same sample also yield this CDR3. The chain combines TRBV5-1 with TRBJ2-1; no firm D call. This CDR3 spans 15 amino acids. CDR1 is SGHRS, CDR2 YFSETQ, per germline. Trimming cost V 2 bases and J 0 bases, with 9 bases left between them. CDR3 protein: CASSLGVSSYNEQFF. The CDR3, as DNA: TGCGCCAGCAGCTTAGGCGTTAGCTCCTACAATGAGCAGTTCTTC.

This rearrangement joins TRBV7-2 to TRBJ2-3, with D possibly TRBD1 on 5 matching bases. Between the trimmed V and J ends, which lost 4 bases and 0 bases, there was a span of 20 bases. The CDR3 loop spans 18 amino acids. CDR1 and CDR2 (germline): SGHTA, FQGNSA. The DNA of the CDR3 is TGTGCCAGCAGCTACCGACCCAGGGCCCGCATCAGCACAGATACGCAGTATTTT. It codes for CASSYRPRARISTDTQYF.

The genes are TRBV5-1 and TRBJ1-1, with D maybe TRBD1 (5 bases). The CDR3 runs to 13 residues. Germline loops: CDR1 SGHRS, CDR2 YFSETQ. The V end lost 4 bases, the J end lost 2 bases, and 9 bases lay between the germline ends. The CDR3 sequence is CASSRDGNTEAFF. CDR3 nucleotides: TGCGCCAGCAGCAGGGACGGTAACACTGAAGCTTTCTTT.

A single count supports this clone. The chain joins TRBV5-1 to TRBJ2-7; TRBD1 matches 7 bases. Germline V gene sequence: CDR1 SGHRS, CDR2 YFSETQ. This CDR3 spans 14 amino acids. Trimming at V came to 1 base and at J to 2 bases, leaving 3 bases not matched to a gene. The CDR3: CASSLIGQAYEQYF. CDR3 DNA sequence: TGCGCCAGCAGCTTGATAGGACAGGCCTACGAGCAGTACTTC.

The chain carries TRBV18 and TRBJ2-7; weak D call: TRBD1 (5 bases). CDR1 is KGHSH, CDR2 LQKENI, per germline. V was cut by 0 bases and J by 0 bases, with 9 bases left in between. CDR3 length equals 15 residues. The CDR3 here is CASSPPQGASYEQYF. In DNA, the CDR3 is TGTGCCAGCTCACCACCCCAGGGCGCCTCCTACGAGCAGTACTTC. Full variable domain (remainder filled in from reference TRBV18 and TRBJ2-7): NAGVMQNPRHLVRRRGQEARLRCSPMKGHSHVYWYRQLPEEGLKFMVYLQKENIIDESGMPKERFSAEFPKEGPSILRIQQVVRGDSAAYFCASSPPQGASYEQYFGPGTRLTVT.

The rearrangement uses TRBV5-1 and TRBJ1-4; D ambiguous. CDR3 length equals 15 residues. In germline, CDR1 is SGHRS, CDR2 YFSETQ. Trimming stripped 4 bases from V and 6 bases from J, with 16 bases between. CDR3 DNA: TGCGCCAGCAGCCAAACGTCCCGTTCGGATGAAAAACTGTTTTTT. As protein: CASSQTSRSDEKLFF.

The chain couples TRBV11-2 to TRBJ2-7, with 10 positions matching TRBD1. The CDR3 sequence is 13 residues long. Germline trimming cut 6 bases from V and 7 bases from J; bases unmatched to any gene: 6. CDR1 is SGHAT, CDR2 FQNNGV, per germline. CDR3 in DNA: TGTGCCAGCAGGGACAGGGGGGACCGTGAGCAGTACTTC. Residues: CASRDRGDREQYF. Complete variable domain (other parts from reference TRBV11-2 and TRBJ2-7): EAGVAQSPRYKIIEKRQSVAFWCNPISGHATLYWYQQILGQGPKLLIQFQNNGVVDDSQLPKDRFSAERLKGVDSTLKIQPAKLEDSAVYLCASRDRGDREQYFGPGTRLTVT.

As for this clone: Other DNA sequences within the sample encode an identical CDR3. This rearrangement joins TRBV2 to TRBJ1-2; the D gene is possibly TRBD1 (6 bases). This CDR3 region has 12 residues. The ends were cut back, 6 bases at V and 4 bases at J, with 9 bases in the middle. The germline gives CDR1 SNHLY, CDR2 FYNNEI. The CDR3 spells CASSRGGYGYTF. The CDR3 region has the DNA TGTGCCAGCAGCAGGGGTGGCTATGGCTACACCTTC.

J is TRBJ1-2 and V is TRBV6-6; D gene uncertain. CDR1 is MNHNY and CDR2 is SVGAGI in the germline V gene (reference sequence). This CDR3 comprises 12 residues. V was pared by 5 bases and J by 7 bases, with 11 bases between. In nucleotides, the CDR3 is TGTGCCAGCAGTCGAGACGCCGCTGGCTACACCTTC. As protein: CASSRDAAGYTF.

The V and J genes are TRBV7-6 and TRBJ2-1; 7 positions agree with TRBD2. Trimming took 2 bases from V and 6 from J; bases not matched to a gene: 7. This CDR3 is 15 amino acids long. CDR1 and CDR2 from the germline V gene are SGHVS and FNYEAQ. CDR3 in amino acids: CASSLTGGGSNEQFF. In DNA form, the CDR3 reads TGTGCCAGCAGCTTAACCGGGGGAGGGTCCAATGAGCAGTTCTTC.

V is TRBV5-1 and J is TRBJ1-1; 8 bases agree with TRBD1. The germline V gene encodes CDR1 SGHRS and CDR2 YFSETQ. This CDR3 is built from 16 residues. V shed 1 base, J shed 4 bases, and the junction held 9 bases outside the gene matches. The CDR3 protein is CASSLIAGGEGTEAFF. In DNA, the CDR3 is TGCGCCAGCAGCTTGATAGCAGGGGGCGAGGGCACTGAAGCTTTCTTT. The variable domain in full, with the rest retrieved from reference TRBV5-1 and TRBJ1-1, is KAGVTQTPRYLIKTRGQQVTLSCSPISGHRSVSWYQQTPGQGLQFLFEYFSETQRNKGNFPGRFSGRQFSNSRSEMNVSTLELGDSALYLCASSLIAGGEGTEAFFGQGTRLTVV.

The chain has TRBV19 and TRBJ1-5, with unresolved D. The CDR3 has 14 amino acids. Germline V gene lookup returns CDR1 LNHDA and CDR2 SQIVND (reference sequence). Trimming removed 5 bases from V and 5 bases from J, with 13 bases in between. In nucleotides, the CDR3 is TGTGCCAGTAGTTTTTTAGGGCGGGATCAGCCCCAGCATTTT. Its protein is CASSFLGRDQPQHF.

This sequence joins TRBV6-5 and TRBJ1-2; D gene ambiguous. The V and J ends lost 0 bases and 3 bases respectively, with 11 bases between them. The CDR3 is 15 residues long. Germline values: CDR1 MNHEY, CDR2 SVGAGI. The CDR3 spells CASSYSGTQYYGYTF. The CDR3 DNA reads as TGTGCCAGCAGTTACTCGGGCACCCAATACTATGGCTACACCTTC.

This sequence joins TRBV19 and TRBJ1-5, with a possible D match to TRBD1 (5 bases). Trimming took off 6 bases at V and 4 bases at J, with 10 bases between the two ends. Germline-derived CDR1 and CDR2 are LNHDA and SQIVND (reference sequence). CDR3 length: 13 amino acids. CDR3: CASRNPGNQPQHF. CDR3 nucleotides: TGTGCCAGTAGAAACCCAGGGAATCAGCCCCAGCATTTT.

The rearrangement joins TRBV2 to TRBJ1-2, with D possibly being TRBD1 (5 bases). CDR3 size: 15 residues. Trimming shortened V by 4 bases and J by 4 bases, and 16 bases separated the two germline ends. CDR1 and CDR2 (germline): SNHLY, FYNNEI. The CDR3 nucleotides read TGTGCCAGCAGTGGGACTGGGACTTTTACCTATGGCTACACCTTC. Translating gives CASSGTGTFTYGYTF.

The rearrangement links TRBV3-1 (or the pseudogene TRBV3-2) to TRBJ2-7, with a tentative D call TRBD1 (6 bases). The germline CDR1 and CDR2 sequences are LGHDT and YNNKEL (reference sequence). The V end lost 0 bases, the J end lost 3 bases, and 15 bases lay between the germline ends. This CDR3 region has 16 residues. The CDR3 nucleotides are TGTGCCAGCAGCCAAGACACCATAAGGGGGATCTACGAGCAGTACTTC. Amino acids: CASSQDTIRGIYEQYF.

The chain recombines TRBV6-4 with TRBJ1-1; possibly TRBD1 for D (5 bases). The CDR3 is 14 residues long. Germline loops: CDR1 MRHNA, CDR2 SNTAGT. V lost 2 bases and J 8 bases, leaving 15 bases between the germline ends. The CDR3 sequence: CASSDESDSTEAFF. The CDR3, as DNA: TGTGCCAGCAGTGACGAATCCGACAGCACCGAAGCTTTCTTT.

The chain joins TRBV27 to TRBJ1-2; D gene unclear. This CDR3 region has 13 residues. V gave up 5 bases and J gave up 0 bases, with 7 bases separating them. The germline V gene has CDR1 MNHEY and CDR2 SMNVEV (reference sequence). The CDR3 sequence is CASSPAANYGYTF. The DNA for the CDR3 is TGTGCCAGCAGTCCGGCAGCTAACTATGGCTACACCTTC.

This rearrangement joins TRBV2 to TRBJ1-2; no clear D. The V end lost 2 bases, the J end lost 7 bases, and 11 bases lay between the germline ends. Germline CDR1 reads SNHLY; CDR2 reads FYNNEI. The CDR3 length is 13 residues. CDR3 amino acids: CASSEIRVSGYTF. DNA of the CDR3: TGTGCCAGCAGTGAAATCCGAGTGTCTGGCTACACCTTC.